This T cell receptor beta chain was found in a study of shared clonotypes between healthy human individuals. Study-wide results and limits: What rarefaction showed was incomplete sorted-subset sequencing despite large depth. The sharing of about 5.3% of naive CD4 clonotypes was seen across a handful of donors.

CDR3 length: 13 amino acids. CDR1 is SGHDN and CDR2 is FVKESK in the germline V gene. V lost 5 bases and J 2 bases, leaving 9 bases between the germline ends. For this clone: Its antigen is currently unknown.

At the deep level, the assay was run. The authors distributed each subset's genomic DNA evenly over several immunoSEQ plates. Profiled with immunoSEQ multiplex PCR; TCRdb holds only in-frame clones, not every one. The sample shows 2,500,000 or so clones, more than 85% of them seen only once. The source of this sequence is a man in his late teens or twenties in good health. Some clones in this sample may be carry-over from other donors' samples. The chain uses TRBV14 and TRBJ1-1; unclear D gene. Input material: naive CD4+ T cells from PBMCs. The subset: CD45RA+ positively selected. For the CDR3, the DNA is TGTGCCAGCAGCGCTCAGTATAACACTGAAGCTTTCTTT. Translated, it gives CASSAQYNTEAFF.